The next 16 T cell receptor beta chains were all read from a single sample in a study of blood T cell repertoires in COVID-19. Clones were read by immunoSEQ multiplex PCR, and TCRdb kept only the in-frame ones, dropping some. The sample yields 200,000 to 250,000 clones, about 82% seen once. The sequenced material came from PBMCs or T cells enriched from blood (not recorded which). These receptor sequences come from a woman between 50 and 59 years old who had recovered from COVID-19.

This chain connects TRBV2 to TRBJ2-5; TRBD2 agrees at 11 bases. After removal of 1 base from V and 4 bases from J, the junction contained 5 bases not matched to a gene. The CDR3 has 16 amino acids. Per germline, CDR1 SNHLY and CDR2 FYNNEI. CDR3 residues: CASSEGASGGIETQYF. The CDR3 DNA reads TGTGCCAGCAGTGAAGGGGCTAGCGGGGGGATAGAGACCCAGTACTTC.

The chain recombines TRBV27 with TRBJ1-5; perhaps TRBD1 as D (5 bases). Germline V lookup: CDR1 MNHEY, CDR2 SMNVEV (reference sequence). The CDR3 is 13 residues long. V was pared by 4 bases and J by 5 bases, with 9 bases between. The CDR3 spells CASSWRGDQPQHF. The CDR3 bases are TGTGCCAGCAGTTGGCGGGGGGATCAGCCCCAGCATTTT.

The chain joins TRBV6-5 to TRBJ1-2; D is ambiguous. V lost 6 bases and J 3 bases, leaving 8 bases between the germline ends. The CDR3 sequence is 12 residues long. CDR1 is MNHEY, CDR2 SVGAGI, per germline. In DNA, the CDR3 is TGTGCCAGCAGCGGACTCGACTATGGCTACACCTTC. This gives the protein CASSGLDYGYTF.

The chain has TRBV7-2 and TRBJ2-6; D might be TRBD1 (6 bases). Per the germline V gene, CDR1 is SGHTA and CDR2 is FQGNSA. V was shortened by 3 bases and J by 2 bases, with 17 bases between the two germline ends. CDR3 length: 18 amino acids. Here the CDR3 DNA reads TGTGCCAGCAGCTTTAGGACAGAGAGTTTGGCTGGGGCCAACGTCCTGACTTTC. Translating it yields CASSFRTESLAGANVLTF.

The chain uses TRBV14 and TRBJ2-1; 14 bases are shared with TRBD2. Germline-derived CDR1 and CDR2 are SGHDN and FVKESK. The CDR3 covers 15 residues. Unmatched junction bases numbered 7, after V lost 4 bases and J lost 11 bases. CDR3 in DNA: TGTGCCAGCAGCCTCCGACTAGCGGGGGGGCCTCAGCAGTTCTTC. This gives the protein CASSLRLAGGPQQFF.

The rearrangement joins TRBV3-1 (or the pseudogene TRBV3-2) to TRBJ2-7, with D maybe TRBD2 (7 bases). Germline V CDR1 and CDR2: LGHDT, YNNKEL (reference sequence). Trimming left V 0 bases short and J 2 bases short, with 14 bases between. This CDR3 is built from 16 residues. This chain's CDR3 is CASSQDPGEGAYEQYF. CDR3 DNA: TGTGCCAGCAGCCAAGATCCGGGGGAGGGGGCCTACGAGCAGTACTTC.

CDR3: CASSQLYAGSTDTQYF. The CDR3 region has the DNA TGTGCCAGCAGCCAATTATACGCGGGCAGCACAGATACGCAGTATTTT. The chain carries TRBV3-1 (or the pseudogene TRBV3-2) and TRBJ2-3; tentatively, D is TRBD2 (5 bases). The CDR3 sequence is 16 residues long. Trimming removed 2 bases at V and 0 bases at J, with 12 bases between. Germline V lookup: CDR1 LGHDT, CDR2 YNNKEL (reference sequence).

The rearrangement uses TRBV29-1 and TRBJ2-5; the match to TRBD2 covers 9 bases. The V and J ends lost 5 bases and 6 bases, in that order; junction bases with no gene match: 13. Germline assignment: CDR1 SQVTM and CDR2 ANQGSEA. CDR3 size: 15 residues. The CDR3 DNA is TGCAGCGTTCCCTCCGGCGGGGGGGCGGCGAAGACCCAGTACTTC. It encodes CSVPSGGGAAKTQYF.

The gene calls are TRBV7-9 and TRBJ2-7; D not resolved. Trimming shortened V by 3 bases and J by 0 bases, and 6 bases separated the two germline ends. CDR1 is SEHNR, CDR2 FQNEAQ, per germline (reference sequence). The CDR3 is made up of 13 amino acids. CDR3 amino acids: CASSFGFSYEQYF. Here the CDR3 DNA reads TGTGCCAGCAGCTTTGGCTTCTCCTACGAGCAGTACTTC.

The rearrangement links TRBV7-9 to TRBJ1-6, with D uncertain. V gave up 6 bases and J gave up 7 bases, with 4 bases separating them. The CDR3 runs to 11 residues. Germline V gene lookup returns CDR1 SEHNR and CDR2 FQNEAQ (reference sequence). The CDR3 nucleotides read TGTGCCAGCAGATCAAATTCACCCCTCCACTTT. Translating it yields CASRSNSPLHF.

The J gene is TRBJ1-2, the V gene TRBV14, with 10 bases that match TRBD1. V was clipped by 3 bases and J by 4 bases; unmatched bases: 5. Germline V CDR1 and CDR2: SGHDN, FVKESK. This CDR3 is built from 15 residues. As DNA, the CDR3 is TGTGCCAGCAGCCATCGGACAGGGGGAGCCTATGGCTACACCTTC. Protein product: CASSHRTGGAYGYTF.

V gene TRBV19 combines with J gene TRBJ1-5, with D uncertain. The CDR3 covers 12 residues. V was pared by 6 bases and J by 7 bases, with 10 bases between. Germline CDR1 is LNHDA and CDR2 is SQIVND (reference sequence). CDR3 in amino acids: CASSSTVQPQHF. Here the CDR3 DNA reads TGTGCCAGTAGCTCGACTGTCCAGCCCCAGCATTTT.

The rearrangement links TRBV28 to TRBJ1-5, with 7 bases identical to TRBD1. V trimming: 8 bases; J trimming: 5 bases; junction bases outside the gene matches: 3. CDR1 and CDR2 from the germline V gene are MDHEN and SYDVKM. This CDR3 is built from 12 residues. As DNA, the CDR3 is TGTGCCAGCCAACAGGGGTATCAGCCCCAGCATTTT. Protein product: CASQQGYQPQHF. The variable domain in full, with the rest retrieved from reference TRBV28 and TRBJ1-5, is DVKVTQSSRYLVKRTGEKVFLECVQDMDHENMFWYRQDPGLGLRLIYFSYDVKMKEKGDIPEGYSVSREKKERFSLILESASTNQTSMYLCASQQGYQPQHFGDGTRLSIL.

This clone was recorded once. The CDR3 sequence is CASSSQEGAKTQYF. CDR3 sequence (DNA): TGTGCCAGCAGCTCGCAGGAAGGGGCGAAGACCCAGTACTTC. This chain joins TRBV5-4 and TRBJ2-5, with D perhaps TRBD1 (5 bases). Per the germline V gene, CDR1 is SGHNT and CDR2 is YYREEE (reference sequence). V was pared by 3 bases and J by 6 bases, with 15 bases between. CDR3 size: 14 residues. Full variable domain (outside the CDR3, taken from reference TRBV5-4 and TRBJ2-5): ETGVTQSPTHLIKTRGQQVTLRCSSQSGHNTVSWYQQALGQGPQFIFQYYREEENGRGNFPPRFSGLQFPNYSSELNVNALELDDSALYLCASSSQEGAKTQYFGPGTRLLVL.

The chain carries TRBV4-1 and TRBJ2-1; unclear D gene. The germline gives CDR1 MGHRA, CDR2 YSYEKL. CDR3 length equals 14 residues. Trimming took off 0 bases at V and 6 bases at J, with 9 bases between the two ends. CDR3 protein: CASSQDLALNEQFF. CDR3 coding DNA: TGCGCCAGCAGCCAAGATTTGGCCCTCAATGAGCAGTTCTTC.

The chain combines TRBV7-8 with TRBJ1-1; 7 nucleotides align to TRBD1. The CDR3 loop spans 12 amino acids. The junction had 6 bases not matched to a gene; V was cut back by 9 bases and J by 5 bases. Germline-derived CDR1 and CDR2 are SGHVS and FQNEAQ. The CDR3 coding sequence is TGTGCCAGTCTTCAGGGGGAAACTGAAGCTTTCTTT. It encodes CASLQGETEAFF.